The 32 T cell receptor beta chains presented below share a single source sample, sequenced in a study of control samples from healthy donors and cancer patients. Libraries were prepared by immunoSEQ multiplex PCR; TCRdb keeps only in-frame clonotypes and omits some of them. The table shows tens of thousands of clones, with less than 95% occurring only once. Sequencing was performed on PBMCs. Source of these receptors: a man aged 25 to 40 with colorectal cancer.

The chain uses TRBV29-1 and TRBJ2-1; TRBD1 matches at 9 bases. The CDR3 length is 14 residues. Losses at the gene ends were 5 bases for V and 7 bases for J; bases not matched to a gene: 9. Germline V gene lookup returns CDR1 SQVTM and CDR2 ANQGSEA. The CDR3 sequence is CSVITGGVFNEQFF. As DNA, the CDR3 is TGCAGCGTTATCACAGGGGGCGTTTTTAATGAGCAGTTCTTC.

This rearrangement joins TRBV19 to TRBJ2-1; 8 bases map to TRBD1. The germline V gene has CDR1 LNHDA and CDR2 SQIVND (reference sequence). J gave up 6 bases and V 6 bases, and 4 bases lay outside the gene matches. The CDR3 consists of 13 residues. Here the CDR3 DNA reads TGTGCCAGTAGAGGACAGGGTACCAATGAGCAGTTCTTC. Protein product: CASRGQGTNEQFF.

The chain joins TRBV5-6 to TRBJ1-2; D perhaps matches TRBD1 (6 bases). V was cut by 4 bases and J by 7 bases, with 11 bases left in between. Looked up from germline, CDR1 is SGHDT and CDR2 is YYEEEE. CDR3 length: 12 amino acids. CDR3 in amino acids: CASSLRTVGYTF. The CDR3 DNA follows: TGTGCCAGCAGCCTCCGGACAGTTGGCTACACCTTC.

The CDR3 bases are TGTGCCAGCAGTTATTTCTACGAGCAGTACTTC. Protein sequence: CASSYFYEQYF. The chain joins TRBV6-9 to TRBJ2-7; no clear D. V was clipped by 1 base and J by 3 bases, with 1 base between them. Germline values: CDR1 MNHGY, CDR2 SVAAGI. This CDR3 is 11 amino acids long.

This chain joins TRBV3-1 (or the pseudogene TRBV3-2) and TRBJ2-7; a possible D gene is TRBD2 (6 bases). There are 13 residues in the CDR3. Germline values: CDR1 LGHDT, CDR2 YNNKEL (reference sequence). Trimming pared 1 base from V and 5 bases from J, leaving 9 bases between. The CDR3 nucleotides are TGTGCCAGCAGCCAAGCACTAGCCAACGAGCAGTACTTC. Protein: CASSQALANEQYF.

CDR3 region: CSVVGGSYEQYF. The CDR3 nucleotides read TGCAGCGTTGTTGGGGGCTCCTACGAGCAGTACTTC. V is TRBV29-1 and J is TRBJ2-7; either TRBD1 or TRBD2 may supply D (5 bases each). The germline V gene encodes CDR1 SQVTM and CDR2 ANQGSEA. V was clipped by 4 bases and J by 0 bases, with 7 bases between them. The CDR3 covers 12 residues.

This clone occurred a few times. The chain carries TRBV30 and TRBJ1-6; 9 nucleotides align to TRBD1. V lost 1 base to trimming and J lost 9 bases; unmatched junction nucleotides: 16. In germline, CDR1 is GTSNPN, CDR2 SVGIG (reference sequence). This CDR3 comprises 18 residues. CDR3 in amino acids: CAWSAFLVLQGAGSPLHF. The CDR3 DNA reads TGTGCCTGGAGTGCGTTTTTGGTCTTACAGGGGGCCGGTTCACCCCTCCACTTT.

This clone was recorded once. The rearrangement links TRBV5-8 to TRBJ1-2; D remains ambiguous. V was cut by 2 bases and J by 3 bases, with 11 bases left in between. The CDR3 loop spans 14 amino acids. Germline V gene sequence: CDR1 SGHTS, CDR2 YDEGEE. DNA of the CDR3: TGTGCCAGCAGCTTTACAGCTACCTACTATGGCTACACCTTC. Its protein is CASSFTATYYGYTF.

J is TRBJ1-5 and V is TRBV6-2 or TRBV6-3, with TRBD1 identical over 9 bases. In germline, CDR1 is MNHEY, CDR2 SVGEGT. J was trimmed by 7 bases and V by 5 bases; bases with no gene match: 21. This CDR3 is 19 amino acids long. The CDR3 region is CASSHQRGGTGTPRQPQHF. The CDR3 DNA follows: TGTGCCAGCAGTCACCAACGGGGCGGGACAGGGACGCCTCGGCAGCCCCAGCATTTT.

About this clone itself: In the same sample, other DNA sequences code for this CDR3. The V call is TRBV12-3 or TRBV12-4, the J call TRBJ2-3; D ambiguous. Between the trimmed V and J ends, which lost 4 bases and 6 bases, there was a span of 8 bases. The CDR3 length is 12 residues. The chain's CDR3 is CASSYSTDTQYF. For the CDR3, the DNA is TGTGCCAGCAGTTATAGTACGGATACGCAGTATTTT.

V gene TRBV10-2 combines with J gene TRBJ1-1; possibly TRBD1 for D (5 bases). V was cut by 8 bases and J by 8 bases, with 12 bases left in between. This CDR3 contains 11 residues. Germline CDR1 WSHSY, CDR2 SAAADI. The CDR3 is CASGTGTEAFF. CDR3 DNA sequence: TGCGCCAGCGGCACCGGGACGGAAGCTTTCTTT.

The V call is TRBV7-2, the J call TRBJ1-1; D is perhaps TRBD1 (6 bases). Germline CDR1 and CDR2: SGHTA and FQGNSA. The CDR3 loop spans 13 amino acids. The V and J ends lost 5 bases and 8 bases respectively, with 15 bases between them. The CDR3 sequence: CASSPQGASEAFF. The CDR3 DNA sequence: TGTGCCAGCAGCCCACAGGGAGCCTCAGAAGCTTTCTTT.

This clone came up once. CDR3 DNA sequence: TGTGCCAGCAGTTTAGAACCGGGACCCGAGTCACCCCTCCACTTT. This translates into CASSLEPGPESPLHF. The chain links TRBV27 to TRBJ1-6; perhaps TRBD1 as D (5 bases). Germline V gene sequence: CDR1 MNHEY, CDR2 SMNVEV (reference sequence). The CDR3 sequence is 15 residues long. Between the trimmed V and J ends, which lost 2 bases and 10 bases, there was a span of 15 bases.

The gene calls are TRBV15 and TRBJ2-4; perhaps TRBD1 as D (6 bases). With 3 bases removed from V and 1 base from J, the gap between germline ends came to 16 bases. Germline CDR1 LNHNV, CDR2 YYDKDF (reference sequence). The CDR3 is 17 residues long. CDR3 region: CATSRAIGGTAKNIQYF. The CDR3 nucleotides read TGTGCCACCAGCAGGGCTATAGGGGGTACGGCCAAAAACATTCAGTACTTC.

A single count supports this clone. This chain joins TRBV5-4 and TRBJ1-1; 9 positions agree with TRBD1. The CDR3 runs to 15 residues. Per germline, CDR1 SGHNT and CDR2 YYREEE (reference sequence). With 2 bases clipped from V and 1 base from J, the junction kept 3 bases outside the gene matches. In DNA form, the CDR3 reads TGTGCCAGCAGCTTACAGGGGGCGCAGAACACTGAAGCTTTCTTT. This sequence encodes CASSLQGAQNTEAFF.

The rearrangement joins TRBV27 to TRBJ2-3; 15 bases line up with TRBD2. The J segment lost 1 base and the V segment lost 2 bases, leaving 1 base of the junction unmatched. The CDR3 consists of 17 residues. Germline V gene sequence: CDR1 MNHEY, CDR2 SMNVEV (reference sequence). CDR3 residues: CASSLRTSGGGTDTQYF. CDR3 in DNA: TGTGCCAGCAGTTTAAGGACTAGCGGGGGGGGCACAGATACGCAGTATTTT.

The chain carries TRBV7-9 and TRBJ2-1, with 12 positions matching TRBD2. V dropped 2 bases and J dropped 5; count of bases not matched to a gene: 7. This CDR3 is built from 17 residues. Germline CDR1 is SEHNR and CDR2 is FQNEAQ (reference sequence). The CDR3 loop reads CASSLSLAGGIHNEQFF. The CDR3 DNA reads as TGTGCCAGCAGCTTATCACTAGCGGGGGGCATCCACAATGAGCAGTTCTTC.

The rearrangement links TRBV7-8 to TRBJ2-3; 12 bases map to TRBD2. Germline-derived CDR1 and CDR2 are SGHVS and FQNEAQ. The V and J ends lost 7 bases and 4 bases, in that order; junction bases with no gene match: 9. CDR3 length equals 16 residues. The CDR3 loop is CASTATLAGGPDTQYF. The CDR3 nucleotides read TGTGCCAGCACCGCGACTCTAGCGGGGGGGCCAGATACGCAGTATTTT.

The J gene is TRBJ1-5, the V gene TRBV19; TRBD1 aligns across 8 bases. The CDR3 contains 15 residues. Unmatched junction bases numbered 11, after V lost 6 bases and J lost 7 bases. Germline V lookup: CDR1 LNHDA, CDR2 SQIVND (reference sequence). The CDR3 spells CASRPGQAIGQPQHF. For the CDR3, the DNA is TGTGCCAGTAGGCCGGGACAGGCCATCGGGCAGCCCCAGCATTTT.

This sequence joins TRBV27 and TRBJ2-7; weak D call: TRBD2 (6 bases). CDR3 length equals 19 residues. Trimming removed 5 bases from V and 4 bases from J, with 30 bases in between. The germline CDR1 and CDR2 sequences are MNHEY and SMNVEV (reference sequence). This chain's CDR3 is CASSTGTESSGTPEYEQYF. The CDR3 region has the DNA TGTGCCAGCAGTACCGGGACTGAGTCGTCGGGGACCCCAGAGTACGAGCAGTACTTC.

The CDR3 loop is CASSPSGQFTYEQYF. CDR3 nucleotides: TGTGCCAGCAGCCCCTCAGGGCAGTTCACCTACGAGCAGTACTTC. This chain uses TRBV27 with TRBJ2-7; tentatively, D is TRBD1 (5 bases). Trimming took off 6 bases at V and 2 bases at J, with 17 bases between the two ends. Germline V gene sequence: CDR1 MNHEY, CDR2 SMNVEV (reference sequence). This CDR3 is built from 15 residues.

For this clone: The junction departs from germline at one end; a sequencing error may be responsible. V gene TRBV18 combines with J gene TRBJ1-4; TRBD1 matches at 9 bases. The CDR3 runs 14 residues. Germline V CDR1 and CDR2: KGHSH, LQKENI. Written as DNA, the CDR3 is TGTGCCAGCTCCCCACAGGGGGCGGGTGAAAAACTGTTTTTT. Its translation: CASSPQGAGEKLFF.

The V call is TRBV5-4, the J call TRBJ1-1; D call uncertain. Germline V CDR1 and CDR2: SGHNT, YYREEE (reference sequence). The CDR3 loop spans 14 amino acids. Trimming left V 5 bases short and J 3 bases short, with 14 bases between. The CDR3 loop reads CASSPVGSDTEAFF. CDR3 DNA sequence: TGTGCCAGCAGTCCAGTCGGGTCGGACACTGAAGCTTTCTTT.

The chain links TRBV4-1 to TRBJ1-3; tentatively, D is TRBD1 (5 bases). Germline V gives CDR1 MGHRA, CDR2 YSYEKL. Trimming took 1 base from V and 5 from J, leaving 15 bases between them. This CDR3 is 16 amino acids long. The CDR3: CASSQVGVATRNTIYF. CDR3 DNA sequence: TGCGCCAGCAGCCAAGTGGGGGTGGCCACTCGAAACACCATATATTTT.

The rearrangement joins TRBV7-2 to TRBJ2-1, with 11 bases aligning to TRBD2. After removal of 1 base from V and 12 bases from J, the junction contained 5 bases not matched to a gene. The CDR3 has 14 residues. Germline V gene sequence: CDR1 SGHTA, CDR2 FQGNSA. In nucleotides, the CDR3 is TGTGCCAGCAGCTTAGATCTAGCGGGGGGTCCGCAGTTCTTC. Translating gives CASSLDLAGGPQFF.

The chain recombines TRBV29-1 with TRBJ2-7, with D unclear. Germline values: CDR1 SQVTM, CDR2 ANQGSEA. The CDR3 is 11 amino acids. Trimming removed 4 bases at V and 3 bases at J, with 7 bases between. CDR3 nucleotide sequence: TGCAGCGTTGGTCACCGCTACGAGCAGTACTTC. Its protein is CSVGHRYEQYF.

This clone was seen just once. The chain links TRBV6-1 to TRBJ2-1, with 8 positions matching TRBD1. This CDR3 contains 16 residues. Germline CDR1 is MNHNS and CDR2 is SASEGT. After removal of 3 bases from V and 4 bases from J, the junction contained 8 bases not matched to a gene. The CDR3, as DNA: TGTGCCAGCAGTGATCGGGGACAGGTCCGGTACAATGAGCAGTTCTTC. It is translated as CASSDRGQVRYNEQFF.

The V gene is TRBV3-1 (or the pseudogene TRBV3-2), the J gene TRBJ1-2; 8 nucleotides match TRBD1. V gave up 0 bases and J gave up 2 bases; unmatched junction bases: 11. CDR3 length: 18 residues. Germline V CDR1 and CDR2: LGHDT, YNNKEL (reference sequence). The CDR3 nucleotides read TGTGCCAGCAGCCAAGAAATGACGACAGGGGCGATAAACTATGGCTACACCTTC. It specifies CASSQEMTTGAINYGYTF.

This clone has just a few counts. The rearrangement links TRBV6-5 to TRBJ1-1; D is perhaps TRBD1 (6 bases). Looked up from germline, CDR1 is MNHEY and CDR2 is SVGAGI. The germline V and J ends were trimmed by 8 bases and 11 bases, with 12 bases remaining between them. CDR3 length: 10 residues. This CDR3 reads CASGTSGAFF. The CDR3, as DNA: TGTGCCAGCGGGACATCCGGTGCTTTCTTT.

This clone was observed a handful of times. The CDR3 protein is CASSQEVSGDGANVLTF. CDR3 bases: TGCGCCAGCAGCCAAGAAGTTAGTGGGGATGGGGCCAACGTCCTGACTTTC. V and J are TRBV4-3 and TRBJ2-6, with D hard to call. V was shortened by 0 bases and J by 3 bases, with 12 bases between the two germline ends. Germline values: CDR1 LGHNA, CDR2 YSLEER. This CDR3 contains 17 residues.

The rearrangement uses TRBV6-2 or TRBV6-3 and TRBJ2-7; 10 bases map to TRBD1. The V gene end was trimmed by 2 bases and the J gene end by 4 bases; junction bases not matched to a gene: 23. CDR1 and CDR2 from the germline V gene are MNHEY and SVGEGT. The CDR3 contains 21 residues. This CDR3 is CASSYVSGTGDSWGGEYEQYV. DNA of the CDR3: TGTGCCAGCAGTTACGTCTCGGGGACAGGGGATAGTTGGGGGGGCGAATACGAGCAGTACGTC.

The CDR3 DNA reads as TGTGCCAGCAGCGCGAATAGCGGGGGGAACAATGAGCAGTTCTTC. Translated: CASSANSGGNNEQFF. The chain links TRBV9 to TRBJ2-1; 10 bases align to TRBD2. The germline gives CDR1 SGDLS, CDR2 YYNGEE. The CDR3 sequence is 15 residues long. The V and J ends lost 3 bases and 5 bases, in that order; junction bases with no gene match: 5.